These 6 T cell receptor beta chains were all obtained from the same sample, sequenced in a study of blood T cell repertoires in COVID-19. TCRdb's table, derived via immunoSEQ multiplex PCR, lists solely in-frame clones and lacks some. The sample yields 180,000 or so clones, almost 85% seen once. The sequenced material came from PBMCs or T cells enriched from blood (not recorded which). The receptors here all came from a man aged 50 to 59 who had recovered from COVID-19.

The chain recombines TRBV24-1 with TRBJ2-7; 8 bases line up with TRBD1. Germline values: CDR1 KGHDR, CDR2 SFDVKD. The CDR3 covers 14 residues. With V trimmed by 9 bases and J by 0 bases, 6 bases remained unmatched. The CDR3 sequence: CATARTGSSYEQYF. As DNA, the CDR3 is TGTGCCACCGCCCGGACAGGGAGCTCCTACGAGCAGTACTTC.

J is TRBJ1-3 and V is TRBV3-1 (or the pseudogene TRBV3-2); unclear D gene. CDR1 and CDR2 (germline): LGHDT, YNNKEL (reference sequence). The CDR3 is made up of 15 amino acids. V lost 4 bases, J lost 0 bases, and 10 bases lay in between. The chain's CDR3 is CASSLPGHSGNTIYF. CDR3 nucleotides: TGTGCCAGCAGCCTGCCAGGTCACTCTGGAAACACCATATATTTT.

The chain links TRBV19 to TRBJ2-1; 14 positions match TRBD2. V was clipped by 5 bases and J by 6 bases; unmatched bases: 12. The CDR3 consists of 18 residues. Germline CDR1 is LNHDA and CDR2 is SQIVND (reference sequence). The CDR3 is CASSGYGTSGSWSNEQFF. In nucleotides, the CDR3 is TGTGCCAGTAGTGGCTACGGGACTAGCGGGAGTTGGAGCAATGAGCAGTTCTTC.

The V and J genes are TRBV28 and TRBJ2-7; D is unresolved. V lost 5 bases, J lost 0 bases, and 11 bases lay in between. Per the germline V gene, CDR1 is MDHEN and CDR2 is SYDVKM. The CDR3 contains 14 residues. Here the CDR3 reads CASSLQMSSYEQYF. The CDR3 bases are TGTGCCAGCAGTCTACAGATGAGCTCCTACGAGCAGTACTTC.

The V call is TRBV28, the J call TRBJ2-7; 7 nucleotides line up with TRBD1. The V and J ends lost 8 bases and 3 bases, in that order; junction bases with no gene match: 7. The CDR3 extends over 13 amino acids. Germline V gene sequence: CDR1 MDHEN, CDR2 SYDVKM. CDR3 nucleotides: TGTGCCAGCTGGACCCGGGACAGCTACGAGCAGTACTTC. Its translation is CASWTRDSYEQYF.

V and J are TRBV4-1 and TRBJ1-5; tentatively, D is TRBD1 (5 bases). Trimming removed 0 bases at V and 10 bases at J, with 10 bases between. Germline values: CDR1 MGHRA, CDR2 YSYEKL. The length of the CDR3 is 13 residues. CDR3 protein: CASSQDNQGPQHF. CDR3 nucleotides: TGCGCCAGCAGCCAAGATAACCAGGGACCCCAGCATTTT.